One and the same sample provided the 13 T cell receptor beta chains below, sequenced in a study of control samples from healthy donors and cancer patients. The assay was immunoSEQ multiplex PCR, and TCRdb's table has in-frame clones only and misses some. The sample lists just over 150,000 clones, over 90% occurring once. The sequencing sample was made of blood. These receptors were obtained from a man in his fifties in good health.

The chain links TRBV7-9 to TRBJ1-2, with D perhaps TRBD1 (5 bases). The V end lost 2 bases, the J end lost 6 bases, and 10 bases lay between the germline ends. The CDR3 is 13 residues long. Germline loops: CDR1 SEHNR, CDR2 FQNEAQ (reference sequence). The CDR3 nucleotides read TGTGCCAGCAGCTTATCCAGGGAGGATGGCTACACCTTC. Translated, it gives CASSLSREDGYTF.

This chain links TRBV10-3 with TRBJ1-1, with no clear D. This CDR3 contains 14 residues. From germline, CDR1 is ENHRY and CDR2 SYGVKD. V gave up 6 bases and J gave up 2 bases, with 13 bases separating them. The CDR3 nucleotides are TGTGCCATCAGAGCACCGGTCACCAACACTGAAGCTTTCTTT. Its protein product is CAIRAPVTNTEAFF.

In its sample, this clone was seen once. V gene TRBV24-1 combines with J gene TRBJ2-1; 8 bases are shared with TRBD2. From germline, CDR1 is KGHDR and CDR2 SFDVKD. This CDR3 contains 16 residues. V gave up 1 base and J gave up 1 base; unmatched junction bases: 2. CDR3 coding DNA: TGTGCCACCAGTGATTTCGGCGGGAGGTCCTACAATGAGCAGTTCTTC. It translates to CATSDFGGRSYNEQFF.

With regard to this clone: This same CDR3 is encoded by further DNA sequences in the sample. This chain links TRBV5-4 with TRBJ1-2; D is ambiguous. Germline V CDR1 and CDR2: SGHNT, YYREEE (reference sequence). V gave up 0 bases and J gave up 4 bases, with 4 bases separating them. The CDR3 covers 12 residues. CDR3 region: CASSLDVYGYTF. The CDR3 bases are TGTGCCAGCAGCTTGGACGTCTATGGCTACACCTTC.

As for this clone: Additional DNA sequences in this sample encode the identical CDR3. CDR3 coding DNA: TGTGCCAGCAGTTATGGTGAGACCCAGTACTTC. Residues: CASSYGETQYF. The V gene is TRBV6-5, the J gene TRBJ2-5, with D hard to call. With 3 bases removed from V and 5 bases from J, the gap between germline ends came to 4 bases. Germline-derived CDR1 and CDR2 are MNHEY and SVGAGI. The CDR3 has 11 amino acids.

This chain uses TRBV11-2 with TRBJ2-1; 8 bases align to TRBD2. The ends lost 1 base at V and 5 bases at J; junction bases unmatched: 4. There are 15 residues in the CDR3. CDR1 and CDR2 (germline): SGHAT, FQNNGV. This chain's CDR3 is CASSLGAGGHNEQFF. The CDR3, as DNA: TGTGCCAGCAGCTTAGGGGCGGGAGGACACAATGAGCAGTTCTTC.

The chain uses TRBV19 and TRBJ1-1, with no clear D. Trimming left V 2 bases short and J 1 base short, with 5 bases between. The germline CDR1 and CDR2 sequences are LNHDA and SQIVND (reference sequence). The CDR3 is made up of 13 amino acids. The CDR3: CASSISENTEAFF. The CDR3 DNA reads as TGTGCCAGTAGTATATCGGAGAACACTGAAGCTTTCTTT.

The chain uses TRBV28 and TRBJ2-1, with D uncertain. Per the germline V gene, CDR1 is MDHEN and CDR2 is SYDVKM. The CDR3 length is 13 residues. Between the trimmed V and J ends, which lost 2 bases and 6 bases, there was a span of 8 bases. The CDR3 loop is CASSLRGLNEQFF. CDR3 bases: TGTGCCAGCAGTTTACGAGGTCTCAATGAGCAGTTCTTC.

The rearrangement links TRBV27 to TRBJ2-7; D is uncertain. The CDR3 contains 11 residues. Germline CDR1 and CDR2: MNHEY and SMNVEV (reference sequence). Trimming shortened V by 5 bases and J by 1 base, and 3 bases separated the two germline ends. The CDR3 DNA is TGTGCCAGCAGTACTTCCTACGAGCAGTACTTC. Protein product: CASSTSYEQYF.

The chain has TRBV5-1 and TRBJ2-7; 9 bases match TRBD1. Trimming took 0 bases from V and 5 from J; bases not matched to a gene: 3. Germline V gene data show CDR1 as SGHRS and CDR2 as YFSETQ. CDR3 length: 14 residues. CDR3 protein: CASSLGDRVNEQYF. The CDR3 DNA sequence: TGCGCCAGCAGCTTGGGGGACAGGGTCAACGAGCAGTACTTC.

The chain links TRBV6-6 to TRBJ2-3; 8 bases fit TRBD2. The CDR3 length is 16 residues. The germline V gene encodes CDR1 MNHNY and CDR2 SVGAGI (reference sequence). V lost 0 bases to trimming and J lost 5 bases; unmatched junction nucleotides: 7. CDR3 in amino acids: CASSYSSTGLVDTQYF. The CDR3 nucleotides read TGTGCCAGCAGTTACTCGAGTACGGGACTAGTAGATACGCAGTATTTT.

V and J are TRBV27 and TRBJ1-5; unclear D gene. The V end lost 6 bases, the J end lost 4 bases, and 16 bases lay between the germline ends. The CDR3 length is 15 residues. CDR1 is MNHEY, CDR2 SMNVEV, per germline (reference sequence). Here the CDR3 reads CASSSLGSGNQPQHF. The CDR3 DNA sequence: TGTGCCAGCAGCAGCCTAGGGTCTGGTAATCAGCCCCAGCATTTT.

The V call is TRBV2, the J call TRBJ1-6; possibly TRBD1 for D (6 bases). The germline V gene encodes CDR1 SNHLY and CDR2 FYNNEI. V dropped 3 bases and J dropped 7 bases, with 10 bases sitting between them. This CDR3 is built from 14 residues. CDR3 loop: CASSDRGQNSPLHF. As DNA, the CDR3 is TGTGCCAGCAGTGACAGGGGTCAGAATTCACCCCTCCACTTT.